Shown below are 19 T cell receptor beta chains from a single sample sequenced in a study of OX40 agonist ivuxolimab in advanced cancers. Some clones are missing from TCRdb's copy, which holds only in-frame ones; the method was immunoSEQ multiplex PCR. The repertoire holds almost 35,000 clones, with approximately 80% as singletons. Here the sequenced sample was CD4+ or CD8+ T cells sorted from blood, taken in a trial of the OX40 agonist ivuxolimab. The source of these receptors is an adult with an advanced solid tumor such as melanoma, head and neck, liver or kidney cancer.

The chain uses TRBV6-1 and TRBJ1-2, with D uncertain. Between the trimmed V and J ends, which lost 4 bases and 5 bases, there was a span of 26 bases. The CDR3 has 18 residues. Germline lookup yields CDR1 MNHNS and CDR2 SASEGT. The CDR3 bases are TGTGCCAGCAGTGGAAAGACCCCGAATTTCTTCCCATATTATGGCTACACCTTC. Translation gives CASSGKTPNFFPYYGYTF.

V and J are TRBV7-5 and TRBJ2-7; the D segment call TRBD2 is taken from the table without a DNA check. TRBV7-5 is annotated as a pseudogene. This CDR3 has 13 amino acids. The CDR3 nucleotides read TGTGCCAGCAGCATCGGGAGCTCCTACGAGCAGTACTTC. Protein sequence: CASSIGSSYEQYF.

This clone was seen a handful of times. The rearrangement links TRBV18 to TRBJ1-5; D remains unclear. This CDR3 is 13 amino acids long. Per germline, CDR1 KGHSH and CDR2 LQKENI. The V gene lost 4 bases and the J gene lost 3 bases, with 7 bases spanning the gap. The CDR3 DNA is TGTGCCAGCTCACAGCAGGACAATCAGCCCCAGCATTTT. Protein sequence: CASSQQDNQPQHF.

The CDR3 sequence: CASSPDRVNEKLFF. The CDR3, as DNA: TGTGCCAGCAGCCCTGACAGGGTTAATGAAAAACTGTTTTTT. The chain couples TRBV5-4 to TRBJ1-4; TRBD1 matches at 7 bases. Germline CDR1 and CDR2: SGHNT and YYREEE (reference sequence). The trim removed 4 bases at V and 4 bases at J, leaving 4 bases unmatched. The CDR3 contains 14 residues.

V gene TRBV5-1 combines with J gene TRBJ2-7; either TRBD1 or TRBD2 may supply D (5 bases each). With 4 bases removed from V and 2 bases from J, the gap between germline ends came to 19 bases. The CDR3 spans 16 residues. Looked up from germline, CDR1 is SGHRS and CDR2 is YFSETQ. Written as DNA, the CDR3 is TGCGCCAGCAGCGGCTTGGGTGGGGACGGGACCTACGAGCAGTACTTC. Protein product: CASSGLGGDGTYEQYF.

This chain connects TRBV30 to TRBJ1-3; D possibly corresponds to TRBD1 (5 bases). There are 13 residues in the CDR3. V was shortened by 1 base and J by 3 bases, with 7 bases between the two germline ends. Germline V gene sequence: CDR1 GTSNPN, CDR2 SVGIG (reference sequence). The CDR3 DNA reads TGTGCCTGGAGTGGACAGATTGGAAACACCATATATTTT. The encoded protein is CAWSGQIGNTIYF.

The CDR3 DNA reads TGTGCCAGCTCACCGTTCGCGAACACCGGGGAGCTGTTTTTT. It yields the protein CASSPFANTGELFF. The chain is built from TRBV18 and TRBJ2-2; D not certain. Trimming shortened V by 3 bases and J by 0 bases, and 5 bases separated the two germline ends. Germline V gene lookup returns CDR1 KGHSH and CDR2 LQKENI. This CDR3 spans 14 amino acids.

The J gene is TRBJ2-5, the V gene TRBV6-1, with 14 nucleotides matching TRBD2. This CDR3 region has 15 residues. Germline values: CDR1 MNHNS, CDR2 SASEGT. V lost 7 bases and J lost 5; bases outside the gene matches: 6. The CDR3 region is CASTRLAGGWETQYF. DNA for the CDR3: TGTGCCAGCACCAGACTAGCGGGGGGGTGGGAGACCCAGTACTTC.

The chain employs TRBV5-6 and TRBJ2-3; D remains unclear. Trimming pared 1 base from V and 6 bases from J, leaving 6 bases between. Germline V gives CDR1 SGHDT, CDR2 YYEEEE. This CDR3 is 12 amino acids long. CDR3 sequence reads: CASSLFFDTQYF. The CDR3 DNA reads TGTGCCAGCAGCTTGTTTTTCGATACGCAGTATTTT. Based on the CDR3 plus reference TRBV5-6 and TRBJ2-3, the full variable domain is DAGVTQSPTHLIKTRGQQVTLRCSPKSGHDTVSWYQQALGQGPQFIFQYYEEEERQRGNFPDRFSGHQFPNYSSELNVNALLLGDSALYLCASSLFFDTQYFGPGTRLTVL.

This sequence joins TRBV7-8 and TRBJ1-2; a weak D match, TRBD1 (5 bases). CDR1 and CDR2 (germline): SGHVS, FQNEAQ. CDR3 length: 13 amino acids. The V gene lost 6 bases and the J gene lost 5 bases, with 13 bases spanning the gap. CDR3 DNA sequence: TGTGCCAGCAGTTCGGTTCCAGGGTATGGCTACACCTTC. This sequence encodes CASSSVPGYGYTF.

CDR3 sequence: CASSLLGAQRPTGELFF. The CDR3 DNA reads TGCGCCAGCAGCTTGCTCGGAGCCCAAAGACCTACCGGGGAGCTGTTTTTT. The rearrangement joins TRBV5-1 to TRBJ2-2; D is unclear. V shed 1 base and J shed 5 bases, with 18 bases lying between them. Germline V gene data show CDR1 as SGHRS and CDR2 as YFSETQ. The CDR3 spans 17 residues.

The J gene is TRBJ1-1, the V gene TRBV28; possible D gene TRBD1, 5 bases. With 6 bases removed from V and 4 bases from J, the gap between germline ends came to 6 bases. Germline V CDR1 and CDR2: MDHEN, SYDVKM. The length of the CDR3 is 11 residues. As DNA, the CDR3 is TGTGCCAGCAGGGGGGTCACTGAAGCTTTCTTT. Protein: CASRGVTEAFF.

The gene calls are TRBV5-1 and TRBJ1-1; D call uncertain. CDR1 is SGHRS and CDR2 is YFSETQ in the germline V gene. The CDR3 consists of 13 residues. V dropped 4 bases and J dropped 0 bases, with 7 bases sitting between them. CDR3 residues: CASSVGLNTEAFF. The CDR3 DNA reads as TGCGCCAGCAGCGTAGGCCTGAACACTGAAGCTTTCTTT.

This chain joins TRBV20-1 and TRBJ1-2; D remains unclear. V lost 3 bases and J lost 8, with 4 bases in between. Germline V CDR1 and CDR2: DFQATT, SNEGSKA (reference sequence). CDR3 size: 9 residues. The CDR3 region has the DNA TGCAGTGCTAGGGTCGGCTACACCTTC. Its protein product is CSARVGYTF.

The rearrangement uses TRBV15 and TRBJ2-5; no firm D call. Germline CDR1 is LNHNV and CDR2 is YYDKDF (reference sequence). This CDR3 has 13 residues. With 3 bases removed from V and 4 bases from J, the gap between germline ends came to 9 bases. CDR3 DNA sequence: TGTGCCACCAGCAGTATTATAAGAGAGACCCAGTACTTC. This translates into CATSSIIRETQYF.

The gene calls are TRBV5-1 and TRBJ2-3; tentatively, D is TRBD1 (7 bases). Trimming removed 4 bases from V and 6 bases from J, with 12 bases in between. This CDR3 contains 13 residues. Germline V gene lookup returns CDR1 SGHRS and CDR2 YFSETQ. The CDR3 DNA reads as TGCGCCAGCAGCCCCAGGGGGAGGGATACGCAGTATTTT. Translated: CASSPRGRDTQYF.

V usage is TRBV4-3 and J usage is TRBJ1-6; D gene ambiguous. Germline CDR1 and CDR2: LGHNA and YSLEER. V was trimmed by 0 bases and J by 7 bases, leaving 7 bases between them. This CDR3 has 14 residues. The CDR3 coding sequence is TGCGCCAGCAGCCAAGAGGCGGGGAATTCACCCCTCCACTTT. The encoded protein is CASSQEAGNSPLHF.

The sample holds a few counts of this clone. The chain couples TRBV7-2 to TRBJ2-7; 9 bases map to TRBD2. Germline CDR1 reads SGHTA; CDR2 reads FQGNSA. The length of the CDR3 is 15 residues. J was trimmed by 4 bases and V by 3 bases; bases with no gene match: 7. The CDR3 loop is CASSFDAGGPYEQYF. CDR3 in DNA: TGTGCCAGCAGCTTTGATGCGGGAGGGCCGTACGAGCAGTACTTC.

In its sample, this clone was seen once. This chain joins TRBV4-3 and TRBJ1-6; the D gene is possibly TRBD1 (6 bases). The germline CDR1 and CDR2 sequences are LGHNA and YSLEER. There are 15 residues in the CDR3. V lost 2 bases and J lost 7, with 12 bases in between. CDR3 bases: TGCGCCAGCAGCCAATCGGCAGGGGAAAATTCACCCCTCCACTTT. Translation gives CASSQSAGENSPLHF.